This TCR beta chain was sequenced in a study of immune cell composition in non-small cell lung cancer. In the study overall: Lung adenocarcinoma or squamous carcinoma made up most tumours. Study observations and caveats: TIL tumour reactivity correlated with maximal tumour-associated clone frequency in adenocarcinoma. Smoking pack-years did not significantly correlate with tumour TCR-beta clonality.

Normal lung sampling was at least 3 cm from the tumour, as distant as possible. TCRdb's table, derived via immunoSEQ multiplex PCR, lists solely in-frame clones and lacks some. Here the sample spans some 9,000 clones, around 67% being singletons. A word on this clone: Its antigen is still unknown.

Trimming took off 5 bases at V and 3 bases at J, with 13 bases between the two ends. This CDR3 is built from 14 residues. The germline V gene has CDR1 SEHNR and CDR2 FQNEAQ (reference sequence). The source material was non-adjacent lung tissue. This receptor was taken from a human donor with non-small cell lung cancer. The chain joins TRBV7-9 to TRBJ2-5; D unresolved. CDR3 DNA: TGTGCCAGCAGCCCCCCTGCGGAGAAAGAGACCCAGTACTTC. This sequence encodes CASSPPAEKETQYF.